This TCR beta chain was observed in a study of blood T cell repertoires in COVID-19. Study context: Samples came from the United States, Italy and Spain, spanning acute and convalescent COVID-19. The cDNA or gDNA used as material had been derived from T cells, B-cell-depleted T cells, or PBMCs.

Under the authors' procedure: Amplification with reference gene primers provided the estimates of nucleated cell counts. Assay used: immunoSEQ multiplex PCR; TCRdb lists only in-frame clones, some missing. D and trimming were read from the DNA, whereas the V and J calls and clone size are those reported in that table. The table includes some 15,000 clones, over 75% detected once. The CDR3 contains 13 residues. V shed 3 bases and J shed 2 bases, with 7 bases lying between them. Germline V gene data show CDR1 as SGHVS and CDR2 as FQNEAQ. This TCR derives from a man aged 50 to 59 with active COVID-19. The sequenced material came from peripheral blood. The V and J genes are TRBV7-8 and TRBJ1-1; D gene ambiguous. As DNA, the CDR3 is TGTGCCAGCAGCTTGGTTCTAAACACTGAAGCTTTCTTT. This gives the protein CASSLVLNTEAFF.